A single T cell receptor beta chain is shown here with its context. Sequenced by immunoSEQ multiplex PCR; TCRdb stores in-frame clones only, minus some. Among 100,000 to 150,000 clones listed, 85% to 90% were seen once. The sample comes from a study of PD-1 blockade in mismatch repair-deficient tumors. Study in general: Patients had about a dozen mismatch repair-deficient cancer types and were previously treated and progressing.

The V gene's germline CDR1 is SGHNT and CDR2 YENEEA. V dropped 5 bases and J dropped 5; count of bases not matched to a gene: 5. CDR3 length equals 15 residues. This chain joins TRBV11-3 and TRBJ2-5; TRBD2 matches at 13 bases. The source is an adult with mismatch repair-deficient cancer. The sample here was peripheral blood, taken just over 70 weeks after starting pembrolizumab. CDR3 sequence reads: CASSRTSGSHETQYF. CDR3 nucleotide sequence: TGTGCCAGCAGCCGGACTAGCGGGAGTCACGAGACCCAGTACTTC.